Listed here is a single T cell receptor beta chain. The data originate from a study of blood T cell repertoires in COVID-19. This CDR3 contains 13 residues. V lost 1 base and J lost 4, with 7 bases in between. Profiling relied on immunoSEQ multiplex PCR, and the TCRdb table lists in-frame clones only, not all of them. The sample lists approximately 44,000 clones; 86% were seen once. The V gene is TRBV12-3 or TRBV12-4, the J gene TRBJ1-1; TRBD1 is a possible D gene (6 bases). The sequencing input was peripheral blood. The sequence derives from a man aged 60 to 75 with active COVID-19. For the CDR3, the DNA is TGTGCCAGCAGTTTAGTACAGGGCACTGAAGCTTTCTTT. Translation: CASSLVQGTEAFF.